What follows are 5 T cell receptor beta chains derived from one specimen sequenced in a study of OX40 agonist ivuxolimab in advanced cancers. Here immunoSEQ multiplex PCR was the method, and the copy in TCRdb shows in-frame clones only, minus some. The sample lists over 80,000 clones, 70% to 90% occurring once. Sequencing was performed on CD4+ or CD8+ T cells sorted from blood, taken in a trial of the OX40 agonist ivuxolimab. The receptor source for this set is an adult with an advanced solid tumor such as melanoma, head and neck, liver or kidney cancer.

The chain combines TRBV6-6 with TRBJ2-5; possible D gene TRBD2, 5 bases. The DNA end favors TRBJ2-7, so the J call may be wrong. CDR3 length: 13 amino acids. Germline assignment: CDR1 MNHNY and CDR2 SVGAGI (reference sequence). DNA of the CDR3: TGTGCCAGCACCCGGACCCGGGGCTACGAGCAGTACTTC. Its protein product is CASTRTRGYEQYF.

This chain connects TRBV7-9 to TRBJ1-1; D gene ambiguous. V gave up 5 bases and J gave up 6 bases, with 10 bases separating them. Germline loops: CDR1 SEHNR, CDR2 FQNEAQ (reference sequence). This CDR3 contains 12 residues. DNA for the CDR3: TGTGCCAGCAGCCGACAAGTCCCTGAAGCTTTCTTT. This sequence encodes CASSRQVPEAFF.

The CDR3 sequence is CASSFRLTGSFGANVLTF. The CDR3 DNA sequence: TGTGCCAGCAGCTTCCGTCTAACAGGGTCCTTTGGGGCCAACGTCCTGACTTTC. This sequence joins TRBV11-2 and TRBJ2-6; D is possibly TRBD1 (6 bases). The CDR3 spans 18 residues. Trimming removed 3 bases from V and 3 bases from J, with 18 bases in between. Germline V gene lookup returns CDR1 SGHAT and CDR2 FQNNGV.

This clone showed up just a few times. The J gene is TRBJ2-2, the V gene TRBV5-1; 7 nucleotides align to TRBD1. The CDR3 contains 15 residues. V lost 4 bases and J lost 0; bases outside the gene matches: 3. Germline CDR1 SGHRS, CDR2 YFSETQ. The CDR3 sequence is CASSLDRPNTGELFF. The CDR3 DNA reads TGCGCCAGCAGCCTGGACAGGCCGAACACCGGGGAGCTGTTTTTT. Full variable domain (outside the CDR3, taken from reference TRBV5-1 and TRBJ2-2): KAGVTQTPRYLIKTRGQQVTLSCSPISGHRSVSWYQQTPGQGLQFLFEYFSETQRNKGNFPGRFSGRQFSNSRSEMNVSTLELGDSALYLCASSLDRPNTGELFFGEGSRLTVL.

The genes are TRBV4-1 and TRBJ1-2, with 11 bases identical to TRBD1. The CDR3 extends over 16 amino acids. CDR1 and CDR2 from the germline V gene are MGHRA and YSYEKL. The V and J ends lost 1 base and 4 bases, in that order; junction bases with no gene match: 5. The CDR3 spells CASSQGRDRGAYGYTF. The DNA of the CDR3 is TGCGCCAGCAGCCAAGGTCGGGACAGGGGGGCCTATGGCTACACCTTC.